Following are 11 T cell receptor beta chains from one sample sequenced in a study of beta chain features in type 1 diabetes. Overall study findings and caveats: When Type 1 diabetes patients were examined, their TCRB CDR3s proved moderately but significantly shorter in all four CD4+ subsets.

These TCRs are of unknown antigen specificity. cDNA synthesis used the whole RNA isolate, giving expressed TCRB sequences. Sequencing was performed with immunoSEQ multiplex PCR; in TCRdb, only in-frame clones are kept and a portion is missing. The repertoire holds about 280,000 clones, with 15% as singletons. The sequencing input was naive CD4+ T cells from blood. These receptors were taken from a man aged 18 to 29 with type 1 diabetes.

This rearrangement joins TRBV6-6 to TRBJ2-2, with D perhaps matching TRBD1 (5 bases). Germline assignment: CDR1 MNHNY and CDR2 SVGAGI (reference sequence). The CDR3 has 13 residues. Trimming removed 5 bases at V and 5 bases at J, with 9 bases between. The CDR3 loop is CASSPRATGELFF. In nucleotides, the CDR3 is TGTGCCAGCAGTCCCAGGGCGACCGGGGAGCTGTTTTTT.

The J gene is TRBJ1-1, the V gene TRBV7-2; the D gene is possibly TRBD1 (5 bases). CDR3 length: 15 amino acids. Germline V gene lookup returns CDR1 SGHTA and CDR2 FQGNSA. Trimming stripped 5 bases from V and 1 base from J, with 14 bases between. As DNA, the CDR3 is TGTGCCAGCAGCCCAGGGAGGGGAGGGAACACTGAAGCTTTCTTT. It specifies CASSPGRGGNTEAFF.

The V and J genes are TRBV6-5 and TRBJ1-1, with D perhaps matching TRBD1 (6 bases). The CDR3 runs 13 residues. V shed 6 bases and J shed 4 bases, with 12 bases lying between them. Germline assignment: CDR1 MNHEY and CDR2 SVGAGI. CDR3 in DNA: TGTGCCAGCAGCGCAGGGGCGACCACTGAAGCTTTCTTT. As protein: CASSAGATTEAFF.

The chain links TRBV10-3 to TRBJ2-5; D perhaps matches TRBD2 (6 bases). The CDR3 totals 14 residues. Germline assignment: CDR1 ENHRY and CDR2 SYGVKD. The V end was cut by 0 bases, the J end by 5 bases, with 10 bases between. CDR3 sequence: CAISESTEGETQYF. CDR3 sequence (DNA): TGTGCCATCAGTGAGTCGACGGAGGGGGAGACCCAGTACTTC.

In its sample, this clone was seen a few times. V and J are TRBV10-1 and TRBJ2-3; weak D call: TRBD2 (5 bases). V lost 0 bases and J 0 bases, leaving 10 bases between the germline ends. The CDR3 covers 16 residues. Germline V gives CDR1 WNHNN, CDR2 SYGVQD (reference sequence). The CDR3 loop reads CASSESTSGSTDTQYF. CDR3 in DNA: TGCGCCAGCAGTGAGTCGACGAGCGGAAGCACAGATACGCAGTATTTT.

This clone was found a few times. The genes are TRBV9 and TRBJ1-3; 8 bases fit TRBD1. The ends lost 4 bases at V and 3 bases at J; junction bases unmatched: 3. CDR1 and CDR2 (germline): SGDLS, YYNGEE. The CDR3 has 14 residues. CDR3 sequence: CASSKGQGGNTIYF. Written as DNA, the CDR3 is TGTGCCAGCAGCAAAGGACAGGGTGGAAACACCATATATTTT. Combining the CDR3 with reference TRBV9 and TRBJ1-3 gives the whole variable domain DSGVTQTPKHLITATGQRVTLRCSPRSGDLSVYWYQQSLDQGLQFLIQYYNGEERAKGNILERFSAQQFPDLHSELNLSSLELGDSALYFCASSKGQGGNTIYFGEGSWLTVV.

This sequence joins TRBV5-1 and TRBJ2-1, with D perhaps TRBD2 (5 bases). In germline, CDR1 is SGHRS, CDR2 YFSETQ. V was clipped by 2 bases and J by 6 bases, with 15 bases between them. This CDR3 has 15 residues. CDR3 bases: TGCGCCAGCAGCTTAGGCTTGCTAGCAGGCAATGAGCAGTTCTTC. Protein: CASSLGLLAGNEQFF. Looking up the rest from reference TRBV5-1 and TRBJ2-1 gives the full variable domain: KAGVTQTPRYLIKTRGQQVTLSCSPISGHRSVSWYQQTPGQGLQFLFEYFSETQRNKGNFPGRFSGRQFSNSRSEMNVSTLELGDSALYLCASSLGLLAGNEQFFGPGTRLTVL.

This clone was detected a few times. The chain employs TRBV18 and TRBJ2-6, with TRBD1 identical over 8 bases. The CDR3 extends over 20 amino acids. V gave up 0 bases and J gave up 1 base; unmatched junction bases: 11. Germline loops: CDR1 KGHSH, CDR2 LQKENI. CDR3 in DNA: TGTGCCAGCTCACCACCTTCAGGACAGGGCCCTCCATCTGGGGCCAACGTCCTGACTTTC. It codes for CASSPPSGQGPPSGANVLTF. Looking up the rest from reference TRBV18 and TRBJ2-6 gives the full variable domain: NAGVMQNPRHLVRRRGQEARLRCSPMKGHSHVYWYRQLPEEGLKFMVYLQKENIIDESGMPKERFSAEFPKEGPSILRIQQVVRGDSAAYFCASSPPSGQGPPSGANVLTFGAGSRLTVL.

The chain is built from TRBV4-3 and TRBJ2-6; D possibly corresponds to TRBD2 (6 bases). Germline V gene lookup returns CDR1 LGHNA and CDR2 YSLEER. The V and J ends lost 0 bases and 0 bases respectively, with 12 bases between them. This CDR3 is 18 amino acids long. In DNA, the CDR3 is TGCGCCAGCAGCCAAGATCCTAGCGTTTCCTCTGGGGCCAACGTCCTGACTTTC. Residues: CASSQDPSVSSGANVLTF.

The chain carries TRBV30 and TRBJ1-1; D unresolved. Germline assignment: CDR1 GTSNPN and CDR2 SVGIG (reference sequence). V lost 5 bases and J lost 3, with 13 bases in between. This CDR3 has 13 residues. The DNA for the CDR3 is TGTGCCTGGGGCGGGTCGCGAGACACTGAAGCTTTCTTT. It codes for CAWGGSRDTEAFF.

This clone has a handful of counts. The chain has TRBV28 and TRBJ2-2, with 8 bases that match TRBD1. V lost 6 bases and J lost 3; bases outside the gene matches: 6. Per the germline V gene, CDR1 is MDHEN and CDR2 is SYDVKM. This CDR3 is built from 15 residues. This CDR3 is CASSPGGADTGELFF. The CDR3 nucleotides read TGTGCCAGCAGCCCAGGGGGCGCGGACACCGGGGAGCTGTTTTTT.